The 19 T cell receptor beta chains in this list originate from one sample, sequenced in a study of beta chain features in type 1 diabetes. As every portion of the isolated RNA was reverse transcribed, the sequencing read expressed TCRB transcripts. The data were produced by immunoSEQ multiplex PCR, yet TCRdb's version contains in-frame clones alone and is incomplete. The top ten hold less than 0.02% of the sample, which has 310,000 or so clones, over 14% seen once. What these receptors recognize is not known. Findings and limits, study-wide: For Type 1 diabetes patients, all four CD4+ subsets carried TCRB CDR3s that were moderately but significantly shorter.

The sequencing input was naive CD4+ T cells from blood. The source of these receptors is a man aged 18 to 29 with type 1 diabetes.

This clone was seen a handful of times. Other DNA sequences within the sample encode an identical CDR3. This chain links TRBV5-1 with TRBJ2-5; D gene ambiguous. V was shortened by 0 bases and J by 1 base, with 4 bases between the two germline ends. There are 13 residues in the CDR3. Germline CDR1 SGHRS, CDR2 YFSETQ. The CDR3 DNA sequence: TGCGCCAGCAGCTTGGTCCTCCAAGAGACCCAGTACTTC. Residues: CASSLVLQETQYF.

The chain links TRBV18 to TRBJ2-7, with 9 bases aligning to TRBD1. Germline loops: CDR1 KGHSH, CDR2 LQKENI. V was clipped by 5 bases and J by 5 bases; unmatched bases: 10. CDR3 length: 15 residues. The CDR3 sequence: CASSSLDRGAHEQYF. In DNA, the CDR3 is TGTGCCAGCTCATCACTGGACAGGGGTGCCCACGAGCAGTACTTC.

J is TRBJ1-1 and V is TRBV5-1; unclear D gene. The germline CDR1 and CDR2 sequences are SGHRS and YFSETQ. Trimming stripped 5 bases from V and 1 base from J, with 9 bases between. The CDR3 length is 13 residues. Here the CDR3 DNA reads TGCGCCAGCAGGCCCCTAGGGAACACTGAAGCTTTCTTT. It is translated as CASRPLGNTEAFF.

Only a few counts were recorded for this clone. This chain joins TRBV5-6 and TRBJ2-6; the D gene is possibly TRBD1 (6 bases). In germline, CDR1 is SGHDT, CDR2 YYEEEE. V lost 4 bases, J lost 4 bases, and 21 bases lay in between. This CDR3 comprises 18 residues. This CDR3 is CASSLKQGTSRGANVLTF. The CDR3 nucleotides are TGTGCCAGCAGCCTAAAACAGGGAACTTCGCGCGGGGCCAACGTCCTGACTTTC.

CDR3 sequence: CASSLVEGLASHTGELFF. CDR3 sequence (DNA): TGTGCCAGCAGCCTGGTTGAGGGTTTAGCGTCCCACACCGGGGAGCTGTTTTTT. This chain uses TRBV28 with TRBJ2-2; D may be TRBD2 (5 bases). This CDR3 region has 18 residues. The ends were cut back, 6 bases at V and 3 bases at J, with 23 bases in the middle. Germline CDR1 reads MDHEN; CDR2 reads SYDVKM.

The V gene is TRBV29-1, the J gene TRBJ2-3, with unresolved D. CDR1 and CDR2 from the germline V gene are SQVTM and ANQGSEA. The CDR3 has 16 amino acids. V was shortened by 5 bases and J by 1 base, with 19 bases between the two germline ends. CDR3 sequence (DNA): TGCAGCGTTCAACCCGTTCCAGGTCGGCGCACAGATACGCAGTATTTT. This encodes CSVQPVPGRRTDTQYF.

This clone appeared a few times. The rearrangement links TRBV9 to TRBJ2-7, with 9 bases matching TRBD1. This CDR3 comprises 16 residues. V was pared by 0 bases and J by 3 bases, with 7 bases of the junction left unmatched. Germline CDR1 is SGDLS and CDR2 is YYNGEE. This chain's CDR3 is CASSVGHTDRGYEQYF. The DNA for the CDR3 is TGTGCCAGCAGCGTAGGGCACACGGACAGGGGCTACGAGCAGTACTTC.

This sequence joins TRBV4-2 and TRBJ2-1; 10 nucleotides line up with TRBD2. Trimming at V came to 6 bases and at J to 6 bases, leaving 5 bases not matched to a gene. The germline CDR1 and CDR2 sequences are LGHNA and YNFKEQ. The length of the CDR3 is 14 residues. CDR3 bases: TGTGCCAGCAGAGGAGCTAGCGGGGGCAATGAGCAGTTCTTC. Its protein product is CASRGASGGNEQFF.

A few counts support this clone. The V gene is TRBV25-1, the J gene TRBJ2-3; the D gene is possibly TRBD2 (5 bases). CDR3 length: 14 residues. Germline values: CDR1 MGHDK, CDR2 SYGVNS. The V and J ends lost 4 bases and 6 bases respectively, with 14 bases between them. The CDR3 DNA is TGTGCCAGCAGTGCACGACTGGAGGAGGATACGCAGTATTTT. Residues: CASSARLEEDTQYF.

The chain links TRBV15 to TRBJ2-1, with D maybe TRBD2 (7 bases). The CDR3 runs 16 residues. V lost 1 base and J lost 4, with 14 bases in between. Germline CDR1 is LNHNV and CDR2 is YYDKDF (reference sequence). The CDR3 nucleotides are TGTGCCACCAGCAGAGCCCGGGGGGCGGAATACAATGAGCAGTTCTTC. Amino acid sequence: CATSRARGAEYNEQFF.

This chain connects TRBV2 to TRBJ2-3, with a weak D call TRBD1 (6 bases). Between the trimmed V and J ends, which lost 6 bases and 2 bases, there was a span of 15 bases. The CDR3 sequence is 15 residues long. CDR1 and CDR2 from the germline V gene are SNHLY and FYNNEI. CDR3 residues: CASSRDTTLTDTQYF. The DNA for the CDR3 is TGTGCCAGCAGCCGGGACACCACTCTCACAGATACGCAGTATTTT.

This clone was seen only a few times. The chain recombines TRBV7-2 with TRBJ1-1; D remains ambiguous. The CDR3 runs 13 residues. V gave up 4 bases and J gave up 4 bases, with 10 bases separating them. CDR1 is SGHTA and CDR2 is FQGNSA in the germline V gene. Written as DNA, the CDR3 is TGTGCCAGCAGCTCGGTTGAGCCCACTGAAGCTTTCTTT. Encoded protein: CASSSVEPTEAFF.

This clone appeared a few times. V and J are TRBV9 and TRBJ2-5, with unresolved D. The CDR3 is 13 residues long. Trimming pared 0 bases from V and 4 bases from J, leaving 7 bases between. The germline CDR1 and CDR2 sequences are SGDLS and YYNGEE. The CDR3 region is CASSVGAGETQYF. In DNA form, the CDR3 reads TGTGCCAGCAGCGTAGGGGCAGGAGAGACCCAGTACTTC.

This chain links TRBV6-1 with TRBJ2-7; perhaps TRBD2 as D (6 bases). The ends were cut back, 1 base at V and 2 bases at J, with 9 bases in the middle. The CDR3 spans 14 residues. The germline V gene encodes CDR1 MNHNS and CDR2 SASEGT. CDR3 bases: TGTGCCAGCAGTGAAGGACTAGTTCCCTACGAGCAGTACTTC. The encoded protein is CASSEGLVPYEQYF.

This clone turned up a few times. This rearrangement joins TRBV5-4 to TRBJ2-5, with D maybe TRBD1 (6 bases). Germline lookup yields CDR1 SGHNT and CDR2 YYREEE (reference sequence). The CDR3 is made up of 15 amino acids. The V end was cut by 1 base, the J end by 5 bases, with 15 bases between. The CDR3 loop is CASSLQWGLAETQYF. For the CDR3, the DNA is TGTGCCAGCAGCTTGCAGTGGGGGCTGGCGGAGACCCAGTACTTC.

This chain joins TRBV29-1 and TRBJ2-3; TRBD2 matches at 7 bases. Germline V CDR1 and CDR2: SQVTM, ANQGSEA. Trimming took 4 bases from V and 2 from J; bases not matched to a gene: 6. This CDR3 region has 14 residues. The CDR3: CSVAGRLVTDTQYF. CDR3 DNA sequence: TGCAGCGTTGCCGGGAGGCTGGTCACAGATACGCAGTATTTT.

The rearrangement uses TRBV2 and TRBJ2-1, with 11 bases that match TRBD2. Trimming cost V 5 bases and J 8 bases; bases outside gene matches: 5. Germline CDR1 SNHLY, CDR2 FYNNEI. This CDR3 region has 14 residues. CDR3 amino acids: CASSISGRADEQFF. The CDR3 DNA is TGTGCCAGCAGTATTAGCGGGAGGGCCGATGAGCAGTTCTTC.

This clone was observed once. This chain joins TRBV6-5 and TRBJ1-4, with D uncertain. V lost 8 bases and J 2 bases, leaving 9 bases between the germline ends. The CDR3 runs to 13 residues. Per germline, CDR1 MNHEY and CDR2 SVGAGI. Here the CDR3 DNA reads TGTGCCAGCGCGGGTAGTACTAATGAAAAACTGTTTTTT. Protein sequence: CASAGSTNEKLFF.

This clone was picked up a small number of times. J is TRBJ2-1 and V is TRBV28; weak D call: TRBD1 (6 bases). The CDR3 is 15 residues long. Trimming stripped 5 bases from V and 3 bases from J, with 14 bases between. Per germline, CDR1 MDHEN and CDR2 SYDVKM. CDR3 sequence: CASSIDRPGYNEQFF. In nucleotides, the CDR3 is TGTGCCAGCAGTATCGACAGGCCGGGCTACAATGAGCAGTTCTTC.